What follows is one T cell receptor beta chain and its context. The sample originates from a study of T-cell reconstitution after alpha-beta-depleted transplantation in children. V lost 6 bases and J lost 0, with 15 bases in between. This CDR3 region has 16 residues. As it was prepared, the TCRbeta library received unique molecular identifiers. TCRdb processed the PCR reads anew with MiXCR; each CDR3 protein has one entry. The profile shows hundreds of thousands of distinct CDR3 sequences, about 12% of them singletons. V usage is TRBV12-3 or TRBV12-4 and J usage is TRBJ1-3, with D possibly being TRBD1 (5 bases). Sequences were derived from PBMCs from the stem cell graft donor, sampled from the stem cell graft. This clonotype was sampled from a human donor who donated a stem cell graft to a child with combined immunodeficiency. Here the CDR3 DNA reads TGTGCCAGCAGACTGCGGCAGGGAAGCTCTGGAAACACCATATATTTT. Its translation: CASRLRQGSSGNTIYF.